The 14 T cell receptor beta chains below come from one sample, sequenced in a study of shared clonotypes between healthy human individuals. The naive CD8 fraction comprised CD45RO-negative cells positively selected for CCR7 and excluded terminally differentiated effector memory CD45RA+ cells. Produced via immunoSEQ multiplex PCR; TCRdb's table is partial and in-frame only. In the table there are approximately 2,000,000 clones, 85% to 95% of which are singletons. The sequenced material came from naive CD8+ T cells from PBMCs. All receptors come from a man aged 18 to 29 in good health. Some clones in this sample may be carry-over from other donors' samples.

The genes are TRBV29-1 and TRBJ1-1, with TRBD1 as a possible D gene (5 bases). The V gene's germline CDR1 is SQVTM and CDR2 ANQGSEA. This CDR3 comprises 14 residues. The CDR3 region has the DNA TGCAGTACAGACCTAAGGGGCCGGGGCACTGAAGCTTTCTTT. Translated: CSTDLRGRGTEAFF.

About this clone itself: Other nucleotide sequences in the sample specify the same CDR3. V gene TRBV27 combines with J gene TRBJ2-1; 7 bases fit TRBD2. J was trimmed by 7 bases and V by 2 bases; bases with no gene match: 5. The CDR3 contains 14 residues. Germline CDR1 is MNHEY and CDR2 is SMNVEV (reference sequence). CDR3 in DNA: TGTGCCAGCAGTTTAGTGGGAGCGGGGAATGAGCAGTTCTTC. Residues: CASSLVGAGNEQFF.

This chain uses TRBV4-3 with TRBJ1-1; D remains unclear. Germline loops: CDR1 LGHNA, CDR2 YSLEER. The CDR3 consists of 14 residues. Deletions cut 0 bases from V and 5 bases from J, with 10 bases between. The CDR3 DNA is TGCGCCAGCAGCCAAGACCGTCGGGAGACTGAAGCTTTCTTT. Residues: CASSQDRRETEAFF.

This clone was found once. V is TRBV6-5 and J is TRBJ1-2, with D perhaps TRBD1 (6 bases). CDR1 and CDR2 from the germline V gene are MNHEY and SVGAGI. V was pared by 7 bases and J by 2 bases, with 17 bases between. CDR3 length: 15 residues. CDR3 amino acids: CASNALTGLNYGYTF. Here the CDR3 DNA reads TGTGCCAGCAACGCACTGACAGGACTGAACTATGGCTACACCTTC.

The chain joins TRBV2 to TRBJ1-1; 9 nucleotides agree with TRBD1. Trimming cost V 6 bases and J 3 bases; bases outside gene matches: 23. The length of the CDR3 is 20 residues. Germline CDR1 reads SNHLY; CDR2 reads FYNNEI. The CDR3 loop is CASRARDREMVGRRDTEAFF. For the CDR3, the DNA is TGTGCCAGCAGGGCCCGGGACAGGGAAATGGTGGGACGGCGAGACACTGAAGCTTTCTTT.

This chain joins TRBV4-2 and TRBJ2-7, with 7 nucleotides matching TRBD1. The CDR3 is made up of 13 amino acids. Looked up from germline, CDR1 is LGHNA and CDR2 is YNFKEQ. Trimming removed 4 bases from V and 4 bases from J; junction bases left unmatched: 4. CDR3 nucleotide sequence: TGTGCCAGCAGCCCGGGACAGACATACGAGCAGTACTTC. It specifies CASSPGQTYEQYF.

As to this clone: The same CDR3 arises from other DNA sequences in this sample as well. This chain connects TRBV28 to TRBJ1-1, with D hard to call. V lost 5 bases and J 4 bases, leaving 5 bases between the germline ends. This CDR3 region has 11 residues. Germline V lookup: CDR1 MDHEN, CDR2 SYDVKM. The CDR3 loop reads CASSGGTEAFF. DNA for the CDR3: TGTGCCAGCAGTGGCGGCACTGAAGCTTTCTTT.

The chain links TRBV5-4 to TRBJ2-1; D ambiguous. The length of the CDR3 is 14 residues. V dropped 4 bases and J dropped 2 bases, with 10 bases sitting between them. The V gene's germline CDR1 is SGHNT and CDR2 YYREEE (reference sequence). Here the CDR3 DNA reads TGTGCCAGCAGCCTTAAGGTTGCCTACAATGAGCAGTTCTTC. Translated: CASSLKVAYNEQFF.

The chain is built from TRBV7-7 and TRBJ1-2; TRBD1 might be the D (5 bases). Per germline, CDR1 SSHAT and CDR2 FNYEAQ (reference sequence). The CDR3 length is 13 residues. The V and J ends lost 6 bases and 6 bases respectively, with 14 bases between them. CDR3 loop: CASRGMWGDGYTF. The DNA for the CDR3 is TGTGCCAGCAGGGGAATGTGGGGGGATGGCTACACCTTC.

This sequence joins TRBV19 and TRBJ2-7; TRBD2 matches 14 bases. This CDR3 has 16 residues. In germline, CDR1 is LNHDA, CDR2 SQIVND (reference sequence). V gave up 9 bases and J gave up 2 bases; unmatched junction bases: 9. CDR3 residues: CASSGTSGSAPYEQYF. DNA of the CDR3: TGTGCCAGCTCCGGGACTAGCGGGAGTGCTCCCTACGAGCAGTACTTC.

This clone was seen only a few times. This sample includes further DNA sequences coding for the same CDR3. The chain uses TRBV7-9 and TRBJ1-2; TRBD1 aligns across 8 bases. Losses at the gene ends were 5 bases for V and 4 bases for J; bases not matched to a gene: 3. This CDR3 is built from 13 residues. Looked up from germline, CDR1 is SEHNR and CDR2 is FQNEAQ (reference sequence). CDR3 residues: CASSPGTGYGYTF. The CDR3 DNA reads TGTGCCAGCAGCCCCGGGACAGGCTATGGCTACACCTTC.

The CDR3 sequence: CASSNSHLETQYF. The CDR3 DNA reads as TGTGCCAGCAGTAACAGCCACTTAGAGACCCAGTACTTC. The chain has TRBV28 and TRBJ2-5; D remains unclear. Per germline, CDR1 MDHEN and CDR2 SYDVKM. The CDR3 loop spans 13 amino acids. V was trimmed by 5 bases and J by 4 bases, leaving 11 bases between them.

V usage is TRBV13 and J usage is TRBJ2-1; D is ambiguous. This CDR3 is built from 16 residues. From germline, CDR1 is PRHDT and CDR2 FYEKMQ (reference sequence). V dropped 5 bases and J dropped 0 bases, with 14 bases sitting between them. The CDR3 nucleotides are TGTGCCAGCAGCCCGACGGGTGAGAGCTCCTACAATGAGCAGTTCTTC. This encodes CASSPTGESSYNEQFF.

The genes are TRBV6-4 and TRBJ2-7; a weak D match, TRBD1 (6 bases). The ends were cut back, 0 bases at V and 4 bases at J, with 16 bases in the middle. The CDR3 length is 16 residues. Germline V lookup: CDR1 MRHNA, CDR2 SNTAGT. The CDR3: CASSDSTGPHLYEQYF. The DNA for the CDR3 is TGTGCCAGCAGTGACTCGACAGGACCACATCTGTACGAGCAGTACTTC.